This T cell receptor (beta chain) originates from a study of vaccination and CD4 T cells after COVID-19. Study-level background: Convalescent persons amounted to six males plus four females, two of whom were Hispanic.

This CDR3 has 13 residues. V lost 6 bases, J lost 6 bases, and 11 bases lay in between. From germline, CDR1 is SGHTA and CDR2 FQGTGA. One entry per CDR3 protein results from TCRdb running MiXCR on the PCR reads. The repertoire includes more than 20,000 distinct CDR3 sequences, 45% to 65% of them detected once, and more than 1% sits in the top ten. The V gene is TRBV7-3, the J gene TRBJ2-2; D remains unclear. The sample here was CD4+ T cells from blood, taken before SARS-CoV-2 vaccination. This TCR derives from a human donor who had recovered from COVID-19. DNA of the CDR3: TGTGCCAGCAGTAAGACGGGTCCCGGGGAGCTGTTTTTT. This sequence encodes CASSKTGPGELFF.